These 5 T cell receptor beta chains were sequenced from one sample in a study of blood T cells in healthy people across ages. Then a second PCR, running roughly 7 to 11 cycles, was carried out with a sample-barcoded 5' primer and a J-beta primer mix. From the 5' RACE reads, TCRdb called clonotypes with MiXCR, one entry per CDR3 protein. The data hold 1,100,000 or so distinct CDR3 sequences, with less than 50% observed a single time. Specimen: blood. The origin of the receptors is a woman aged 60-70 years in good health.

The V gene is TRBV12-3 or TRBV12-4, the J gene TRBJ2-3; either TRBD1 or TRBD2 may fit D (6 bases each). This CDR3 comprises 14 residues. The V and J ends lost 8 bases and 4 bases respectively, with 16 bases between them. Here the CDR3 DNA reads TGTGCCAGCCTTTCGGGGGCAGGGGCAGATACGCAGTATTTT. Its protein is CASLSGAGADTQYF.

The V call is TRBV6-1, the J call TRBJ2-7; D may be TRBD1 (5 bases). Looked up from germline, CDR1 is MNHNS and CDR2 is SASEGT. The CDR3 runs 13 residues. V dropped 5 bases and J dropped 5 bases, with 13 bases sitting between them. The chain's CDR3 is CASSRAPRDEQYF. In nucleotides, the CDR3 is TGTGCCAGCAGTAGGGCCCCCAGGGACGAGCAGTACTTC.

The chain carries TRBV12-3 or TRBV12-4 and TRBJ2-3; D possibly uses TRBD1 or TRBD2 (5 bases each). Trimming stripped 3 bases from V and 2 bases from J, with 18 bases between. The CDR3 consists of 17 residues. Here the CDR3 DNA reads TGTGCCAGCAGTTTTGGTCGTAGGGACCGCTCCACAGATACGCAGTATTTT. It specifies CASSFGRRDRSTDTQYF.

The CDR3 loop reads CSVSGGQSEQYF. The CDR3, as DNA: TGCAGCGTGAGTGGTGGACAGAGCGAGCAGTACTTC. The chain joins TRBV29-1 to TRBJ2-5; weak D call: TRBD1 (6 bases). The DNA end lines up better with TRBJ2-7; the J call may be wrong. The CDR3 sequence is 12 residues long. Per germline, CDR1 SQVTM and CDR2 ANQGSEA.

Only one count was recorded for this clonotype. The chain has TRBV2 and TRBJ2-5, with 10 nucleotides matching TRBD1. The closer fit of TRBJ2-7 to the DNA end suggests the J call may be wrong. The CDR3 spans 14 residues. Germline V gene data show CDR1 as SNHLY and CDR2 as FYNNEI. This chain's CDR3 is CASQDRGPTYEQYF. The CDR3 coding sequence is TGTGCCAGCCAAGACAGGGGGCCTACCTACGAGCAGTACTTC.